This T cell receptor (beta chain) was identified in a study of T cell responses to AZD1222 COVID-19 vaccine. Study results and caveats: Baseline seropositives among AZD1222 recipients totaled only 5 or 6. Mostly white British, mostly female donors; authors suggested clonal diversity may be underestimated. Spike-specific TCR repertoires showed rising breadth and depth after two AZD1222 doses.

This clone was seen a single time. Its antigen is unidentified. The CDR3 totals 15 residues. V was trimmed by 2 bases and J by 1 base, leaving 11 bases between them. Per the germline V gene, CDR1 is SNHLY and CDR2 is FYNNEI. The repertoire was sequenced with immunoSEQ multiplex PCR; TCRdb's copy has only in-frame clones and lacks some. This table holds some 87,000 clones, more than 80% found once. This TCR came from an adult in good health. The chain couples TRBV2 to TRBJ1-1, with TRBD1 as a possible D gene (6 bases). The sample consisted of peripheral blood, taken on day 0 of AZD1222 vaccination. This chain's CDR3 is CASSEMRGANTEAFF. The CDR3 DNA sequence: TGTGCCAGCAGTGAAATGCGGGGGGCGAACACTGAAGCTTTCTTT.